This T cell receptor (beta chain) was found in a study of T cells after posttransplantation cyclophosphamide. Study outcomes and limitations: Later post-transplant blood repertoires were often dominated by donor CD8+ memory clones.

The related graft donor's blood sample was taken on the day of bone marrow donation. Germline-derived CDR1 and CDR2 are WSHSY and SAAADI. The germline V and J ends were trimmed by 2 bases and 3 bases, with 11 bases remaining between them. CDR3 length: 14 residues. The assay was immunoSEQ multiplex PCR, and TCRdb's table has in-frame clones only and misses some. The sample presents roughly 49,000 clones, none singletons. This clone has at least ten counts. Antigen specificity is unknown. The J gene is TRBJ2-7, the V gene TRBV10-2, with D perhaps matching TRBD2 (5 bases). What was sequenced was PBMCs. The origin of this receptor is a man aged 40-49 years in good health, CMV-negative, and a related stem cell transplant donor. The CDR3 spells CASSEDYNRYEQYF. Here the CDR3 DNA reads TGCGCCAGCAGTGAGGACTACAACCGCTACGAGCAGTACTTC.